This T cell receptor (beta chain) was identified during a study of CD8 T cells in Susac syndrome. Study-level background: Patients with Susac syndrome were therapy-naive, treated with corticosteroids, or treated with intravenous immunoglobulin alone when blood was collected.

It was with random hexamers that roughly 0.45 to 1 ug RNA was reverse transcribed. Using its own MiXCR run on the immunoSEQ multiplex PCR reads, TCRdb lists one record per CDR3 protein. The sample records about 84,000 distinct CDR3 sequences, roughly 95% being singletons. The CDR3 runs 16 residues. V was cut by 0 bases and J by 4 bases, with 15 bases left in between. Germline V gene sequence: CDR1 LGHDT, CDR2 YNNKEL (reference sequence). Points from the study as a whole: In total CD8+ repertoires, under 20 Susac-specific public clones were detected, and CD8+ TEMRA repertoires contained five.

In the case of this clonotype: Its target is not known.

Sequencing of TCR beta was carried out in blood CD8+ and CD4+ T cells. V is TRBV3-1 and J is TRBJ1-2; D not resolved. Sequencing was done on a sample of CD8+ T cells from PBMCs. The clonotype was recovered from a human donor with Susac syndrome. CDR3 protein: CASSQDYGDGVYGYTF. The CDR3 DNA reads as TGTGCCAGCAGCCAAGATTATGGTGACGGGGTCTATGGCTACACCTTC.